The sequence of this T cell receptor (beta chain) was determined in a study of neurological immune-mediated disorders. This CDR3 spans 13 amino acids. Trimming stripped 3 bases from V and 1 base from J, with 9 bases between. The V gene's germline CDR1 is DFQATT and CDR2 SNEGSKA (reference sequence). A single record per CDR3 protein comes from TCRdb applying MiXCR to the 5' RACE reads. The sample records tens of thousands of distinct CDR3 sequences, more than 3% being singletons. The time point: longitudinal time-point 1 (baseline). Study conclusions and caveats: Phylogenetic grouping placed 18 of 34 multiple sclerosis patients' repertoires in one related-CDR3 cluster, a possible signature. Private repertoires in all groups were suggested, as expanded clones shared no CDR3 amino acid sequences across subjects.

This clonotype was seen ten or more times. The antigen remains unidentified. This chain joins TRBV20-1 and TRBJ2-5; a weak D match, TRBD1 (6 bases). The receptor's source is a woman in her sixties with multiple sclerosis. Sequenced input: PBMCs. The CDR3 DNA reads TGCAGTGCTAGTCAGGGGTTCCAAGAGACCCAGTACTTC. This sequence encodes CSASQGFQETQYF.